Following are 26 T cell receptor beta chains from one sample sequenced in a study of OX40 agonist ivuxolimab in advanced cancers. The method was immunoSEQ multiplex PCR; TCRdb's version includes in-frame clones alone and lacks a portion of them. This sample has some 81,000 clones, with 70% to 90% found just once. The sequencing used CD4+ or CD8+ T cells sorted from blood, collected in a trial of the OX40 agonist ivuxolimab. Every receptor here comes from an adult with an advanced solid tumor such as melanoma, head and neck, liver or kidney cancer.

The chain has TRBV2 and TRBJ2-5; TRBD2 matches at 8 bases. J gave up 4 bases and V 5 bases, and 6 bases lay outside the gene matches. Germline lookup yields CDR1 SNHLY and CDR2 FYNNEI. The CDR3 runs 14 residues. CDR3: CASSYGTRRETQYF. The CDR3 region has the DNA TGTGCCAGCAGTTACGGGACTAGGAGAGAGACCCAGTACTTC.

The V gene is TRBV4-3, the J gene TRBJ2-6, with a weak D call TRBD2 (7 bases). Germline V gene sequence: CDR1 LGHNA, CDR2 YSLEER. V was shortened by 0 bases and J by 4 bases, with 19 bases between the two germline ends. The CDR3 sequence is 19 residues long. CDR3 region: CASSQEVVRGPGGANVLTF. CDR3 DNA: TGCGCCAGCAGCCAAGAAGTCGTGCGGGGGCCCGGGGGGGCCAACGTCCTGACTTTC.

The chain couples TRBV30 to TRBJ2-2, with D perhaps being TRBD1 or TRBD2 (5 bases each). The CDR3 is 13 residues long. Trimming removed 8 bases from V and 2 bases from J, with 12 bases in between. CDR1 GTSNPN and CDR2 SVGIG come from the germline V gene (reference sequence). CDR3 amino acids: CARSRDNTGELFF. Written as DNA, the CDR3 is TGTGCCCGGTCCCGGGACAACACCGGGGAGCTGTTTTTT.

This clone was seen a handful of times. The V gene is TRBV10-3, the J gene TRBJ1-1; 7 nucleotides align to TRBD1. The CDR3 contains 12 residues. V lost 6 bases to trimming and J lost 8 bases; unmatched junction nucleotides: 6. CDR1 and CDR2 from the germline V gene are ENHRY and SYGVKD. Written as DNA, the CDR3 is TGTGCCATCAGCGCCACAGGGGTCGAAGCTTTCTTT. Its protein product is CAISATGVEAFF.

The chain has TRBV5-4 and TRBJ2-7; D call uncertain. In germline, CDR1 is SGHNT, CDR2 YYREEE (reference sequence). Trimming removed 0 bases at V and 4 bases at J, with 8 bases between. This CDR3 spans 13 amino acids. This chain's CDR3 is CASSLASSYEQYF. DNA for the CDR3: TGTGCCAGCAGCTTGGCCAGTTCTTACGAGCAGTACTTC.

The V and J genes are TRBV7-9 and TRBJ2-3; 9 nucleotides align to TRBD1. The CDR3 length is 16 residues. Trimming took 4 bases from V and 4 from J; bases not matched to a gene: 9. Germline lookup yields CDR1 SEHNR and CDR2 FQNEAQ (reference sequence). CDR3 loop: CASSSSRDRVADTQYF. CDR3 DNA sequence: TGTGCCAGCAGCTCAAGCCGGGACAGGGTTGCAGATACGCAGTATTTT. The complete variable domain, with remaining parts taken from reference TRBV7-9 and TRBJ2-3, reads DTGVSQNPRHKITKRGQNVTFRCDPISEHNRLYWYRQTLGQGPEFLTYFQNEAQLEKSRLLSDRFSAERPKGSFSTLEIQRTEQGDSAMYLCASSSSRDRVADTQYFGPGTRLTVL.

V and J are TRBV7-9 and TRBJ1-4; a possible D gene is TRBD1 (6 bases). With 5 bases removed from V and 8 bases from J, the gap between germline ends came to 15 bases. Germline V gene data show CDR1 as SEHNR and CDR2 as FQNEAQ (reference sequence). The CDR3 is made up of 14 amino acids. The CDR3 loop reads CASSPVDRGEKLFF. In DNA, the CDR3 is TGTGCCAGCAGCCCTGTGGACAGAGGGGAAAAACTGTTTTTT.

This clone was detected once. The chain is built from TRBV18 and TRBJ2-7; 8 bases map to TRBD1. Germline V CDR1 and CDR2: KGHSH, LQKENI. This CDR3 is built from 17 residues. Trimming cost V 0 bases and J 0 bases; bases outside gene matches: 7. As DNA, the CDR3 is TGTGCCAGCTCACCACCGTTAGGGGGACAGGCCTCCTACGAGCAGTACTTC. It is translated as CASSPPLGGQASYEQYF.

The genes are TRBV5-6 and TRBJ2-7; 11 nucleotides match TRBD1. The CDR3 loop spans 15 amino acids. The germline V gene has CDR1 SGHDT and CDR2 YYEEEE. V gave up 1 base and J gave up 7 bases; unmatched junction bases: 7. The CDR3 DNA is TGTGCCAGCAGCTTGCGGGACAGGGGGAAACAGGAGCAGTACTTC. It is translated as CASSLRDRGKQEQYF.

The CDR3 here is CASSAYTDTQYF. For the CDR3, the DNA is TGTGCCAGCAGCGCGTACACAGATACGCAGTATTTT. V usage is TRBV7-2 and J usage is TRBJ2-3; no definite D call. Germline V CDR1 and CDR2: SGHTA, FQGNSA. The CDR3 spans 12 residues. Between the trimmed V and J ends, which lost 5 bases and 2 bases, there was a span of 5 bases.

The rearrangement uses TRBV7-2 and TRBJ2-2, with 10 bases that match TRBD2. After removal of 1 base from V and 6 bases from J, the junction contained 5 bases not matched to a gene. Germline CDR1 SGHTA, CDR2 FQGNSA. The CDR3 length is 16 residues. The CDR3 loop is CASSLVVAGGPGELFF. CDR3 coding DNA: TGTGCCAGCAGCTTAGTGGTAGCGGGGGGACCCGGGGAGCTGTTTTTT. The whole variable domain, filled in from reference TRBV7-2 and TRBJ2-2, reads GAGVSQSPSNKVTEKGKDVELRCDPISGHTALYWYRQSLGQGLEFLIYFQGNSAPDKSGLPSDRFSAERTGGSVSTLTIQRTQQEDSAVYLCASSLVVAGGPGELFFGEGSRLTVL.

This rearrangement joins TRBV4-2 to TRBJ1-2, with D perhaps matching TRBD1 (6 bases). There are 16 residues in the CDR3. Trimming cost V 3 bases and J 3 bases, with 17 bases left between them. Germline CDR1 is LGHNA and CDR2 is YNFKEQ. CDR3 bases: TGTGCCAGCAGCCACCTCGGGACACTGGGGCACTATGGCTACACCTTC. It is translated as CASSHLGTLGHYGYTF.

The chain employs TRBV2 and TRBJ2-5; D could derive from TRBD1 or TRBD2 (6 bases each). In germline, CDR1 is SNHLY, CDR2 FYNNEI. Deletions cut 3 bases from V and 11 bases from J, with 16 bases between. This CDR3 has 13 residues. For the CDR3, the DNA is TGTGCCAGCAGTGAGGGGGGCCGTGGGAAGCAGTACTTC. Protein: CASSEGGRGKQYF.

The chain couples TRBV5-1 to TRBJ2-7; 12 nucleotides agree with TRBD2. The CDR3 is 14 residues long. Looked up from germline, CDR1 is SGHRS and CDR2 is YFSETQ. Trimming at V came to 2 bases and at J to 4 bases, leaving 1 base not matched to a gene. The CDR3 DNA reads as TGCGCCAGCAGCTTAACTAGCGGGGGGTACGAGCAGTACTTC. Its protein product is CASSLTSGGYEQYF.

This chain links TRBV5-6 with TRBJ1-2, with D perhaps TRBD1 (6 bases). In germline, CDR1 is SGHDT, CDR2 YYEEEE. The CDR3 extends over 15 amino acids. The V and J ends lost 2 bases and 2 bases respectively, with 13 bases between them. The CDR3 coding sequence is TGTGCCAGCAGCTTCCAGGACAGAGTAAACTATGGCTACACCTTC. It codes for CASSFQDRVNYGYTF. The full variable domain, in which reference TRBV5-6 and TRBJ1-2 provide the parts outside the CDR3, is DAGVTQSPTHLIKTRGQQVTLRCSPKSGHDTVSWYQQALGQGPQFIFQYYEEEERQRGNFPDRFSGHQFPNYSSELNVNALLLGDSALYLCASSFQDRVNYGYTFGSGTRLTVV.

This chain uses TRBV5-6 with TRBJ2-3; D is uncertain. CDR3 length: 14 residues. Germline V lookup: CDR1 SGHDT, CDR2 YYEEEE. V lost 0 bases and J 2 bases, leaving 7 bases between the germline ends. DNA of the CDR3: TGTGCCAGCAGCTTGGGGGCACCCACAGATACGCAGTATTTT. Its protein product is CASSLGAPTDTQYF. Variable domain in full (rest from reference TRBV5-6 and TRBJ2-3): DAGVTQSPTHLIKTRGQQVTLRCSPKSGHDTVSWYQQALGQGPQFIFQYYEEEERQRGNFPDRFSGHQFPNYSSELNVNALLLGDSALYLCASSLGAPTDTQYFGPGTRLTVL.

The chain is built from TRBV5-1 and TRBJ1-2; 9 nucleotides agree with TRBD1. Trimming removed 4 bases from V and 4 bases from J; junction bases left unmatched: 8. CDR3 size: 15 residues. CDR1 SGHRS and CDR2 YFSETQ come from the germline V gene. DNA of the CDR3: TGCGCCAGCAGCACACGACAGGGGGTGACCTATGGCTACACCTTC. Translated, it gives CASSTRQGVTYGYTF. The full variable domain, with the rest looked up from reference TRBV5-1 and TRBJ1-2, is KAGVTQTPRYLIKTRGQQVTLSCSPISGHRSVSWYQQTPGQGLQFLFEYFSETQRNKGNFPGRFSGRQFSNSRSEMNVSTLELGDSALYLCASSTRQGVTYGYTFGSGTRLTVV.

The rearrangement joins TRBV14 to TRBJ1-3, with D perhaps TRBD1 (6 bases). V dropped 3 bases and J dropped 2 bases, with 8 bases sitting between them. CDR3 length equals 14 residues. In germline, CDR1 is SGHDN, CDR2 FVKESK. The CDR3 is CASSQNRAGNTIYF. CDR3 bases: TGTGCCAGCAGCCAGAACAGGGCTGGAAACACCATATATTTT.

The rearrangement uses TRBV2 and TRBJ2-3; possibly TRBD1 for D (7 bases). Germline CDR1 and CDR2: SNHLY and FYNNEI. CDR3 length: 14 amino acids. Trimming took 3 bases from V and 6 from J, leaving 13 bases between them. This chain's CDR3 is CASSDAGGRDTQYF. The CDR3, as DNA: TGTGCCAGCAGTGACGCAGGGGGGCGGGATACGCAGTATTTT.

J is TRBJ1-5 and V is TRBV6-1; D call uncertain. This CDR3 spans 13 amino acids. V lost 3 bases, J lost 9 bases, and 12 bases lay in between. Germline V gene sequence: CDR1 MNHNS, CDR2 SASEGT. CDR3 sequence (DNA): TGTGCCAGCAGTGAGAGGGCCGCCGGGCCCCAGCATTTT. Encoded protein: CASSERAAGPQHF.

This rearrangement joins TRBV6-1 to TRBJ1-4; tentatively, D is TRBD1 (6 bases). V was clipped by 4 bases and J by 8 bases, with 20 bases between them. The germline CDR1 and CDR2 sequences are MNHNS and SASEGT. The CDR3 sequence is 16 residues long. The CDR3 is CASSAGDWGAGEKLFF. The DNA for the CDR3 is TGTGCCAGCAGTGCGGGAGATTGGGGGGCCGGGGAAAAACTGTTTTTT.

This clone was found a few times. V usage is TRBV19 and J usage is TRBJ1-6; no reliable D call. The CDR3 totals 15 residues. CDR1 and CDR2 (germline): LNHDA, SQIVND (reference sequence). Deletions cut 3 bases from V and 6 bases from J, with 12 bases between. The CDR3 loop reads CASSIIPGRNSPLHF. The CDR3 DNA follows: TGTGCCAGTAGTATTATCCCGGGCCGTAATTCACCCCTCCACTTT.

This chain connects TRBV27 to TRBJ2-7; 10 bases are shared with TRBD1. This CDR3 has 13 residues. Trimming cost V 5 bases and J 7 bases; bases outside gene matches: 5. CDR1 is MNHEY, CDR2 SMNVEV, per germline (reference sequence). CDR3 protein: CASSPDRGREQYF. CDR3 in DNA: TGTGCCAGCAGTCCCGACAGGGGGCGTGAGCAGTACTTC.

This clone was seen only a few times. The rearrangement uses TRBV19 and TRBJ1-6, with D perhaps TRBD1 (6 bases). The CDR3 has 13 amino acids. The germline V and J ends were trimmed by 5 bases and 11 bases, with 13 bases remaining between them. Germline V lookup: CDR1 LNHDA, CDR2 SQIVND (reference sequence). In DNA, the CDR3 is TGTGCCAGTAGTTCAGATGGGGGCGCACCCCTCCACTTT. Residues: CASSSDGGAPLHF.

V gene TRBV5-4 combines with J gene TRBJ1-6; D call uncertain. V was trimmed by 3 bases and J by 6 bases, leaving 16 bases between them. This CDR3 contains 16 residues. Germline assignment: CDR1 SGHNT and CDR2 YYREEE (reference sequence). The CDR3 loop is CASSSNVQGSNSPLHF. The CDR3 DNA sequence: TGTGCCAGCAGCTCAAATGTGCAAGGTAGTAATTCACCCCTCCACTTT.

J is TRBJ2-5 and V is TRBV5-1; perhaps TRBD1 as D (5 bases). CDR3 size: 15 residues. Trimming stripped 3 bases from V and 2 bases from J, with 14 bases between. Per germline, CDR1 SGHRS and CDR2 YFSETQ. CDR3 sequence (DNA): TGCGCCAGCAGCTCCGAACCCAGGGTTCAAGAGACCCAGTACTTC. This translates into CASSSEPRVQETQYF.